The sequence of this T cell receptor beta chain was determined in a study of T cells after yellow fever vaccination. Study results and limitations: Once the booster was given, most primary-vaccination clones reappeared, at about 96% for CD4 and more than 85% for CD8. Any FACS-sorted repertoire could hold abundant clonotypes that contaminate it from the bulk population. The CD4 and CD8 compartments had a small share of their clonotypes in common.

Synthesis of TCR cDNA relied on 5'RACE template switching, which attached a universal primer site and UMIs. From the 5' RACE reads, TCRdb called clonotypes with MiXCR, one entry per CDR3 protein. The table lists about 350,000 distinct CDR3 sequences, around a tenth of them singletons. With V trimmed by 4 bases and J by 1 base, 6 bases remained unmatched. From germline, CDR1 is SGHDT and CDR2 YYEEEE. This CDR3 region has 15 residues. As concerns this clonotype: Its antigen is not identified.

The sequenced sample was PBMCs, obtained on the day of the first yellow fever vaccination. This receptor was obtained from a man between 18 and 29 years old who received the YFV17D yellow fever vaccine. The chain is built from TRBV5-6 and TRBJ2-3; TRBD2 aligns across 7 bases. CDR3 sequence reads: CASSPRDYRTDTQYF. DNA of the CDR3: TGTGCCAGCAGCCCCCGGGACTATCGCACAGATACGCAGTATTTT.